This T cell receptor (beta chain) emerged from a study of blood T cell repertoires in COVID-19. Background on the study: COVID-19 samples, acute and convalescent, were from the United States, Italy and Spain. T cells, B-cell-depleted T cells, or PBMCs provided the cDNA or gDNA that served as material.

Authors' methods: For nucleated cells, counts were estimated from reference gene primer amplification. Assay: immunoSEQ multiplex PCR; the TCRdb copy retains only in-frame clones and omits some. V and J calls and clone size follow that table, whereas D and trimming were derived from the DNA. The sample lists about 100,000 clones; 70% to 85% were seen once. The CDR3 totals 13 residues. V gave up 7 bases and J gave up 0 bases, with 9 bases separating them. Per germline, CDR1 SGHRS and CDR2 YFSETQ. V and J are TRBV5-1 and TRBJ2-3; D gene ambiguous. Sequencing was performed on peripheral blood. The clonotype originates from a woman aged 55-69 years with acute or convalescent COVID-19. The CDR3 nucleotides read TGCGCCAGCTGTCGTCAGAGCACAGATACGCAGTATTTT. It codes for CASCRQSTDTQYF.